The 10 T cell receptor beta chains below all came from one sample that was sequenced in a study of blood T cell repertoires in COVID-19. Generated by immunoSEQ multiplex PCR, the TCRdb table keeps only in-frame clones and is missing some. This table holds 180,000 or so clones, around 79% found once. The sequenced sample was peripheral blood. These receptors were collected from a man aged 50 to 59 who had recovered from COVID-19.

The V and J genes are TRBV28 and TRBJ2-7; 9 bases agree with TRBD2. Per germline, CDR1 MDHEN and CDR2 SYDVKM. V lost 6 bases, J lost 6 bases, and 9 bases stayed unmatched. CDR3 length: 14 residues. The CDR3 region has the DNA TGTGCCAGCAGAACGGGGACTAGCAAGGTCGAGCAGTACTTC. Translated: CASRTGTSKVEQYF.

CDR3 coding DNA: TGTGCCAGCAGCGTAGGTTTGGCGGCCCACACCGGGGAGCTGTTTTTT. It encodes CASSVGLAAHTGELFF. The chain recombines TRBV9 with TRBJ2-2; D uncertain. CDR3 length: 16 residues. V was clipped by 0 bases and J by 3 bases, with 12 bases between them. CDR1 is SGDLS, CDR2 YYNGEE, per germline.

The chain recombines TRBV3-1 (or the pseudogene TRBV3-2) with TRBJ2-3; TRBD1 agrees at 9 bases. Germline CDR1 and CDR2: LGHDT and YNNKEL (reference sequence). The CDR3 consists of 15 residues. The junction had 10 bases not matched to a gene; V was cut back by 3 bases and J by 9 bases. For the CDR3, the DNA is TGTGCCAGCAGCCAGAGCCCGGGACAGGGCCCCACGCAGTATTTT. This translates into CASSQSPGQGPTQYF.

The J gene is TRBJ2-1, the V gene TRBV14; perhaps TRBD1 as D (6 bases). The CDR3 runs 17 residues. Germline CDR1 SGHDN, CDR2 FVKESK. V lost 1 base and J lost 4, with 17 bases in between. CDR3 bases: TGTGCCAGCAGCCAAGTTGATTTAGGGACACTTTACAATGAGCAGTTCTTC. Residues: CASSQVDLGTLYNEQFF.

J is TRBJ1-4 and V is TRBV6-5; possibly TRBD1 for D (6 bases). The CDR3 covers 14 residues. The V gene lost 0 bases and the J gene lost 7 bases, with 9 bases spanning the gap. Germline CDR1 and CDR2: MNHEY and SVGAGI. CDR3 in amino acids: CASSYSRGGEKLFF. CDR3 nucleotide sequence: TGTGCCAGCAGTTACTCGAGGGGGGGTGAAAAACTGTTTTTT.

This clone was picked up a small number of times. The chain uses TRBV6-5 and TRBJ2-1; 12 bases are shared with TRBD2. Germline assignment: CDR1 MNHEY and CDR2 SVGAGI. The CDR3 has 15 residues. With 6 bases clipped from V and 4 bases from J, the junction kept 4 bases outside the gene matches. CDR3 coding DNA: TGTGCCAGCAGGACCGGGACTAGCGGGTACAATGAGCAGTTCTTC. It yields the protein CASRTGTSGYNEQFF.

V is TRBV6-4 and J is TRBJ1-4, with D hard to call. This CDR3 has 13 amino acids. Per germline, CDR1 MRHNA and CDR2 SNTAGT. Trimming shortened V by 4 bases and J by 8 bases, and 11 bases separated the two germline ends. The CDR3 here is CASSARWNEKLFF. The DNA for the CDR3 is TGTGCCAGCAGTGCCAGGTGGAACGAAAAACTGTTTTTT.

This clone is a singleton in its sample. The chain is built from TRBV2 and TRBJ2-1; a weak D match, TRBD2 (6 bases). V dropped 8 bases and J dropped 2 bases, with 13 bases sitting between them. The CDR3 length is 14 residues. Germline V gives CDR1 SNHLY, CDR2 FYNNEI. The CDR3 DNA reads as TGTGCCAGCGTATATGGGAGGACCTACAATGAGCAGTTCTTC. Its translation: CASVYGRTYNEQFF.

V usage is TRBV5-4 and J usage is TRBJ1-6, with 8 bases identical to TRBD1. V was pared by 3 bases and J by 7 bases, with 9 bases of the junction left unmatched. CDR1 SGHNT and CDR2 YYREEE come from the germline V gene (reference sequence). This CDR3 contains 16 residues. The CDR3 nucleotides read TGTGCCAGCAGCTCGGGAGGACAGGGAAGGAATTCACCCCTCCACTTT. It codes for CASSSGGQGRNSPLHF.

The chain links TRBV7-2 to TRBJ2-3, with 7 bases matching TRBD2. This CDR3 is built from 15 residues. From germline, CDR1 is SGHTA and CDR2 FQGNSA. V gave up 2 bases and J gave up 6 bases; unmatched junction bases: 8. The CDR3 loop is CASSLWLAGVDTQYF. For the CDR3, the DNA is TGTGCCAGCAGCTTATGGCTGGCGGGAGTTGATACGCAGTATTTT.